This T cell receptor beta chain was identified in a study of blood T cell repertoires in COVID-19 (dated by TCRdb to the early 2020s). Regarding the study in general: The collaborator samples originated in the United States, Italy and Spain and spanned the acute and convalescent phases of COVID-19. The material from the prospective study consisted of cDNA or gDNA derived from T cells, B-cell-depleted T cells, or PBMCs. Subjects who had been exposed to COVID-19, were actively infected with it, or had recovered from it provided the deeply sampled blood TCRbeta repertoires that made up the dataset. A freely available public database, intended as a resource for researchers studying the immune response to SARS-CoV-2, is where the repertoires were released. The samples were drawn from two sources: the first 160 participants of the ongoing ImmuneRACE study, and 1,000 to 1,500 subjects contributed by 6 global collaborators. Nearly every sample came with metadata listing a de-identified subject ID, COVID-19 status, age in years and sex. Where available, HLA class I and class II types were taken from metadata supplied by the sample provider and were not determined by assay-based typing.

Participants in the prospective study were aged about 18 to 95 years, lived in 24 United States geographic areas, and enrolled through a virtual design. To assign participants to cohorts, the prospective study relied on clinical history that participants themselves reported in a screening survey and a study questionnaire. In the prospective study, mobile phlebotomists collected whole blood, serum and a nasopharyngeal or oropharyngeal swab from each participant. Participants in the prospective study had the option to provide additional blood draws and questionnaires over a roughly 2-month period. Prospective study blood samples were shipped either frozen or at room temperature before DNA extraction. The CDR1 and CDR2 encoded by the germline V gene (reference sequence) are GTSNPN and SVGIG. Ends trimmed: V by 0 bases, J by 7 bases; bases unmatched to a gene: 6. The CDR3 spans 15 residues, from the cysteine through the phenylalanine. Only the CDR3 part of the read is kept: 45 bases, read in frame from the first base.

About this clone itself: Its recognized antigen is unknown. The record has no base qualities; no much larger clone is one base away.

TCRbeta CDR3 regions were amplified from genomic DNA using the immunoSEQ Assay, a bias-controlled multiplex PCR. The paper's processing steps were these. The number of nucleated cells in each sample was estimated from the amplification of reference gene primers within the assay. Sequence reads were collapsed and filtered to measure the absolute abundance of every unique TCRbeta CDR3 rearrangement. For each sample, productive Simpson clonality was calculated as the square root of Simpson's diversity index over productive rearrangements. Entries here come from immuneACCESS through TCRdb and include only in-frame sequences with V and J called. Some clones fail to appear in such tables; in the studies checked, an unresolved V gene covers under half of the shortfall, and the cause of the remainder is unknown. That table is the source of V, J and clone size, and D and trimming were worked out from the DNA. The sample includes 400,000 to 550,000 clones, with about 90% observed a single time. The top ten clonotypes cover roughly 1.9% of the sample.

Summary of the overall study and its limitations: The quantity of clinical and demographic metadata differed by source and by participant and was supplied without curation.

Sequenced material: PBMCs or T cells enriched from blood (not recorded which). The sequence was obtained from a woman aged 18-29 years with acute COVID-19. The chain is assembled from TRBV30 and TRBJ2-2, and 9 junctional nucleotides match TRBD1. The CDR3 protein sequence reads: CAWSVPTGGNGELFF. The nucleotides read TGTGCCTGGAGTGTACCGACAGGGGGTAACGGGGAGCTGTTTTTT.